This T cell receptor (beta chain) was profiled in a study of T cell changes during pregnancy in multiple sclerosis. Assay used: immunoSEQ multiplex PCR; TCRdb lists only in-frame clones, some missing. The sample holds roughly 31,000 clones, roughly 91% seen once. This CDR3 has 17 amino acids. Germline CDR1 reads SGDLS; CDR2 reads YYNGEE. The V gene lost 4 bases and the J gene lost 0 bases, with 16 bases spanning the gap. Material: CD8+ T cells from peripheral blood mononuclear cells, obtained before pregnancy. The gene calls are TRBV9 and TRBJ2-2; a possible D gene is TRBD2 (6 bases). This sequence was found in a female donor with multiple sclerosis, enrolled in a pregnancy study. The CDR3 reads CASSTYKSGANTGELFF. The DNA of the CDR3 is TGTGCCAGCAGCACCTATAAATCGGGGGCGAACACCGGGGAGCTGTTTTTT. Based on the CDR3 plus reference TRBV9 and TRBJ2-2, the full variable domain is DSGVTQTPKHLITATGQRVTLRCSPRSGDLSVYWYQQSLDQGLQFLIQYYNGEERAKGNILERFSAQQFPDLHSELNLSSLELGDSALYFCASSTYKSGANTGELFFGEGSRLTVL.